The next 29 T cell receptor beta chains were all read from a single sample in a study of cytomegalovirus exposure and HLA in healthy donors. PCR used 60 Vbeta primers and 13 Jbeta primers. Sequencing was performed with immunoSEQ multiplex PCR; in TCRdb, only in-frame clones are kept and a portion is missing. The data show 150,000 to 200,000 clones, roughly 79% seen once. Sequences were obtained from PBMCs. The source is a young man in good health and CMV-seropositive.

The genes are TRBV11-2 and TRBJ1-2; D perhaps matches TRBD1 (6 bases). The V and J ends lost 4 bases and 6 bases respectively, with 15 bases between them. The CDR3 consists of 14 residues. Germline V gene lookup returns CDR1 SGHAT and CDR2 FQNNGV. CDR3 region: CASSSPGRGNGYTF. The CDR3 nucleotides read TGTGCCAGCAGCTCTCCGGGCAGGGGAAATGGCTACACCTTC.

This clone appeared once. The rearrangement uses TRBV9 and TRBJ2-7; 8 positions agree with TRBD1. This CDR3 is built from 15 residues. Per the germline V gene, CDR1 is SGDLS and CDR2 is YYNGEE. The ends lost 4 bases at V and 2 bases at J; junction bases unmatched: 8. CDR3 amino acids: CASSPSGTGTYEQYF. The CDR3 DNA reads as TGTGCCAGCAGCCCCTCCGGGACAGGCACCTACGAGCAGTACTTC.

The chain joins TRBV9 to TRBJ1-1, with D unresolved. Between the trimmed V and J ends, which lost 0 bases and 11 bases, there was a span of 14 bases. The CDR3 runs 13 residues. Germline V CDR1 and CDR2: SGDLS, YYNGEE. CDR3 protein: CASSVGTAETAFF. Written as DNA, the CDR3 is TGTGCCAGCAGCGTAGGCACGGCGGAAACGGCTTTCTTT.

This sequence joins TRBV5-6 and TRBJ2-1, with D tentatively TRBD2 (7 bases). Trimming took 3 bases from V and 0 from J, leaving 16 bases between them. This CDR3 spans 17 amino acids. CDR1 SGHDT and CDR2 YYEEEE come from the germline V gene. The CDR3 spells CASSSLVGGPSYNEQFF. For the CDR3, the DNA is TGTGCCAGCAGCTCTCTAGTGGGGGGGCCCTCCTACAATGAGCAGTTCTTC.

The CDR3 region has the DNA TGTGCCAGCAGTTCTAGGAGTCAATTTAGGAATGAGCAGTTCTTC. It is translated as CASSSRSQFRNEQFF. The chain employs TRBV28 and TRBJ2-1; D is uncertain. Germline CDR1 and CDR2: MDHEN and SYDVKM. V dropped 4 bases and J dropped 7 bases, with 17 bases sitting between them. The CDR3 extends over 15 amino acids. The whole variable domain, filled in from reference TRBV28 and TRBJ2-1, reads DVKVTQSSRYLVKRTGEKVFLECVQDMDHENMFWYRQDPGLGLRLIYFSYDVKMKEKGDIPEGYSVSREKKERFSLILESASTNQTSMYLCASSSRSQFRNEQFFGPGTRLTVL.

This rearrangement joins TRBV19 to TRBJ1-3, with 8 nucleotides matching TRBD1. Trimming removed 5 bases from V and 0 bases from J; junction bases left unmatched: 3. CDR1 is LNHDA and CDR2 is SQIVND in the germline V gene (reference sequence). The CDR3 length is 15 residues. For the CDR3, the DNA is TGTGCCAGTAGTTTTACAGGGGGCTCTGGAAACACCATATATTTT. Translation: CASSFTGGSGNTIYF.

This chain links TRBV12-5 with TRBJ2-1; maybe TRBD2 (7 bases). CDR1 LGHNT and CDR2 FRNRAP come from the germline V gene. The germline V and J ends were trimmed by 5 bases and 8 bases, with 22 bases remaining between them. The CDR3 extends over 16 amino acids. CDR3 nucleotide sequence: TGTGCTAGTGGTCCTCTATTTGGTGGGGGGGCACATGAGCAGTTCTTC. Translation gives CASGPLFGGGAHEQFF.

The chain is built from TRBV6-5 and TRBJ2-2, with D possibly being TRBD1 (6 bases). Germline V gene sequence: CDR1 MNHEY, CDR2 SVGAGI. This CDR3 region has 15 residues. V was trimmed by 5 bases and J by 3 bases, leaving 13 bases between them. Here the CDR3 reads CASSRTAADTGELFF. The CDR3 nucleotides are TGTGCCAGCAGTAGGACAGCCGCCGACACCGGGGAGCTGTTTTTT.

The chain links TRBV27 to TRBJ2-5, with 14 bases aligning to TRBD2. The ends lost 5 bases at V and 7 bases at J; junction bases unmatched: 6. Germline V gene data show CDR1 as MNHEY and CDR2 as SMNVEV (reference sequence). CDR3 length: 15 amino acids. The CDR3 DNA is TGTGCCAGCAGTCTGGGACTAGCGGGAGAGCGGACCCAGTACTTC. Residues: CASSLGLAGERTQYF.

The rearrangement uses TRBV11-2 and TRBJ2-7; TRBD1 matches 11 bases. CDR1 is SGHAT and CDR2 is FQNNGV in the germline V gene. Trimming removed 6 bases from V and 5 bases from J; junction bases left unmatched: 12. There are 16 residues in the CDR3. The DNA of the CDR3 is TGTGCCAGCAGGCTTGGACGTGGGACAGGGGGACACGAGCAGTACTTC. This encodes CASRLGRGTGGHEQYF.

This clone came up once. The chain recombines TRBV28 with TRBJ1-5; a possible D gene is TRBD1 (5 bases). With 4 bases removed from V and 8 bases from J, the gap between germline ends came to 21 bases. Germline CDR1 is MDHEN and CDR2 is SYDVKM. This CDR3 comprises 16 residues. CDR3 in amino acids: CASSWDAGTPGEPQHF. CDR3 bases: TGTGCCAGCAGTTGGGATGCGGGGACTCCTGGGGAGCCCCAGCATTTT.

This chain joins TRBV5-1 and TRBJ2-7, with 7 bases aligning to TRBD1. The CDR3 length is 14 residues. Germline CDR1 and CDR2: SGHRS and YFSETQ. J gave up 4 bases and V 4 bases, and 8 bases lay outside the gene matches. CDR3 sequence reads: CASSNRDSPYEQYF. CDR3 bases: TGCGCCAGCAGCAACCGGGACAGCCCGTACGAGCAGTACTTC. Complete variable domain (other parts from reference TRBV5-1 and TRBJ2-7): KAGVTQTPRYLIKTRGQQVTLSCSPISGHRSVSWYQQTPGQGLQFLFEYFSETQRNKGNFPGRFSGRQFSNSRSEMNVSTLELGDSALYLCASSNRDSPYEQYFGPGTRLTVT.

CDR3 bases: TGTGCCAGCCCGGGACAGGACTATGGCTACACCTTC. This gives the protein CASPGQDYGYTF. The rearrangement uses TRBV6-5 and TRBJ1-2, with 8 positions matching TRBD1. The CDR3 has 12 residues. Germline CDR1 is MNHEY and CDR2 is SVGAGI. The V and J ends lost 8 bases and 3 bases, in that order; junction bases with no gene match: 2.

This clone was detected once. This chain uses TRBV11-3 with TRBJ2-3; 7 nucleotides match TRBD2. V dropped 4 bases and J dropped 6; count of bases not matched to a gene: 10. This CDR3 comprises 15 residues. Germline assignment: CDR1 SGHNT and CDR2 YENEEA. CDR3 sequence (DNA): TGTGCCAGCAGCTCCCCGGGGAGGGCCGTGGATACGCAGTATTTT. Translation: CASSSPGRAVDTQYF.

This chain connects TRBV5-1 to TRBJ2-7, with 12 bases aligning to TRBD2. Germline V gene lookup returns CDR1 SGHRS and CDR2 YFSETQ. This CDR3 is 14 amino acids long. The V segment lost 4 bases and the J segment 4 bases; nucleotides outside the gene matches: 3. This CDR3 is CASSPGTSGYEQYF. The CDR3 DNA sequence: TGCGCCAGCAGCCCCGGGACTAGCGGGTACGAGCAGTACTTC. The full variable domain, rest sourced from reference TRBV5-1 and TRBJ2-7, is KAGVTQTPRYLIKTRGQQVTLSCSPISGHRSVSWYQQTPGQGLQFLFEYFSETQRNKGNFPGRFSGRQFSNSRSEMNVSTLELGDSALYLCASSPGTSGYEQYFGPGTRLTVT.

The chain combines TRBV4-1 with TRBJ2-1; 8 bases agree with TRBD1. The junction had 15 bases not matched to a gene; V was cut back by 3 bases and J by 8 bases. CDR1 is MGHRA, CDR2 YSYEKL, per germline. CDR3 length equals 17 residues. CDR3 residues: CASSHVEGQGARDEQFF. The CDR3 nucleotides read TGCGCCAGCAGCCACGTTGAGGGCCAGGGGGCCCGCGATGAGCAGTTCTTC.

The rearrangement joins TRBV18 to TRBJ1-2, with D uncertain. CDR1 is KGHSH, CDR2 LQKENI, per germline. This CDR3 is 13 amino acids long. Trimming shortened V by 4 bases and J by 4 bases, and 10 bases separated the two germline ends. CDR3 bases: TGTGCCAGCTCACTTCCAGGCCCCTATGGCTACACCTTC. The encoded protein is CASSLPGPYGYTF. The full variable domain, its missing parts supplied by reference TRBV18 and TRBJ1-2, is NAGVMQNPRHLVRRRGQEARLRCSPMKGHSHVYWYRQLPEEGLKFMVYLQKENIIDESGMPKERFSAEFPKEGPSILRIQQVVRGDSAAYFCASSLPGPYGYTFGSGTRLTVV.

This chain uses TRBV19 with TRBJ1-5; the D gene is possibly TRBD1 (6 bases). This CDR3 has 18 amino acids. Trimming pared 1 base from V and 3 bases from J, leaving 19 bases between. Germline assignment: CDR1 LNHDA and CDR2 SQIVND (reference sequence). The CDR3 DNA follows: TGTGCCAGTAGTATAGTTTTGTCAGGGGATTGGGACAATCAGCCCCAGCATTTT. This gives the protein CASSIVLSGDWDNQPQHF.

This clone appeared a single time. The genes are TRBV11-1 and TRBJ1-1; weak D call: TRBD1 (5 bases). With 1 base removed from V and 4 bases from J, the gap between germline ends came to 10 bases. Germline assignment: CDR1 SGHAT and CDR2 FQDESV (reference sequence). The CDR3 is 14 amino acids. CDR3 bases: TGTGCCAGCAGCTTAGGGGGGGTTGGCACTGAAGCTTTCTTT. Translated, it gives CASSLGGVGTEAFF.

This chain links TRBV2 with TRBJ2-1; 8 bases fit TRBD2. Germline-derived CDR1 and CDR2 are SNHLY and FYNNEI. This CDR3 has 15 residues. The V gene end was trimmed by 5 bases and the J gene end by 4 bases; junction bases not matched to a gene: 7. The DNA for the CDR3 is TGTGCCAGCAGTCCTATTAGCGGGGATTACAATGAGCAGTTCTTC. This translates into CASSPISGDYNEQFF.

The rearrangement links TRBV9 to TRBJ1-4; 9 positions agree with TRBD1. The germline V gene encodes CDR1 SGDLS and CDR2 YYNGEE. The trim removed 2 bases at V and 7 bases at J, leaving 6 bases unmatched. The CDR3 length is 15 residues. In DNA form, the CDR3 reads TGTGCCAGCAGCGTGTCCGGACAGGGGTCTGAAAAACTGTTTTTT. Residues: CASSVSGQGSEKLFF.

V gene TRBV11-2 combines with J gene TRBJ2-1; D not resolved. The CDR3 runs to 11 residues. The germline V gene encodes CDR1 SGHAT and CDR2 FQNNGV. Trimming removed 2 bases at V and 8 bases at J, with 4 bases between. The CDR3 DNA reads TGTGCCAGCAGCTTATTCTATGAGCAGTTCTTC. Translated, it gives CASSLFYEQFF.

Concerning this clone itself: An end of the junction does not agree with germline; a read error may underlie this. The CDR3 sequence is CASSLGQGLGRWGYTF. As DNA, the CDR3 is TGTGCCAGCAGTTTGGGCCAAGGCCTAGGGAGGTGGGGCTACACCTTC. The rearrangement uses TRBV5-6 and TRBJ1-2, with no clear D. The CDR3 is 16 residues long. Per germline, CDR1 SGHDT and CDR2 YYEEEE.

This rearrangement joins TRBV7-9 to TRBJ2-2, with a tentative D call TRBD1 (6 bases). The CDR3 covers 13 residues. Trimming took off 5 bases at V and 4 bases at J, with 8 bases between the two ends. Germline V CDR1 and CDR2: SEHNR, FQNEAQ (reference sequence). The CDR3 coding sequence is TGTGCCAGCAGCGGGGGCAGCACCGGGGAGCTGTTTTTT. It yields the protein CASSGGSTGELFF.

CDR3 bases: TGCGCCAGCAGCCAAGAGAGGGCCCTCAATGAGCAGTTCTTC. It codes for CASSQERALNEQFF. The chain joins TRBV4-3 to TRBJ2-1; TRBD2 is a possible D gene (5 bases). The CDR3 is 14 amino acids. Germline loops: CDR1 LGHNA, CDR2 YSLEER. Trimming stripped 0 bases from V and 6 bases from J, with 9 bases between.

The chain is built from TRBV28 and TRBJ2-5, with D perhaps TRBD2 (5 bases). The CDR3 is 15 amino acids. The germline V gene has CDR1 MDHEN and CDR2 SYDVKM. V lost 6 bases and J lost 1, with 15 bases in between. The CDR3 DNA reads as TGTGCCAGCAGCCCCCCCCCTAGCATCCAAGAGACCCAGTACTTC. This gives the protein CASSPPPSIQETQYF.

This clone was seen a handful of times. The chain employs TRBV2 and TRBJ1-3; no definite D call. The CDR3 runs 14 residues. Trimming removed 5 bases at V and 3 bases at J, with 11 bases between. Per germline, CDR1 SNHLY and CDR2 FYNNEI. The CDR3 sequence: CASSLGESGNTIYF. In DNA form, the CDR3 reads TGTGCCAGCAGTCTCGGGGAGAGTGGAAACACCATATATTTT.

This clone was observed a few times. The V and J genes are TRBV10-3 and TRBJ1-2; 8 positions agree with TRBD1. The germline V gene encodes CDR1 ENHRY and CDR2 SYGVKD. Trimming took 6 bases from V and 9 from J; bases not matched to a gene: 9. The CDR3 is 13 amino acids. CDR3 nucleotide sequence: TGTGCCATCAGCCCAAATCAGGGGGCGAGCTACACCTTC. Residues: CAISPNQGASYTF.

The chain has TRBV6-6 and TRBJ2-1, with 9 positions matching TRBD1. V lost 2 bases, J lost 2 bases, and 4 bases stayed unmatched. The germline V gene encodes CDR1 MNHNY and CDR2 SVGAGI (reference sequence). The CDR3 loop spans 16 amino acids. DNA of the CDR3: TGTGCCAGCAGTTACCCGGACAGGGGCCCCTACAATGAGCAGTTCTTC. Residues: CASSYPDRGPYNEQFF.